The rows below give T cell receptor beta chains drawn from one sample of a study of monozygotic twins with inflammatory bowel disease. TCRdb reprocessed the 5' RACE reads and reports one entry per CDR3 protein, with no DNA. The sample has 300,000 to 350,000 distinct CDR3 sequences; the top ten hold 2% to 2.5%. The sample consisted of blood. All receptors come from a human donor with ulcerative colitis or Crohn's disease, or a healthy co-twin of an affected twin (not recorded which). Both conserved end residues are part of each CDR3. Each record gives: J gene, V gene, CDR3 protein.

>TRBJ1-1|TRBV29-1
CSSGRDRGGTEAFF
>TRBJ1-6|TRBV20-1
CSATGLNNSPLHF
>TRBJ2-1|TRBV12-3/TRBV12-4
CATGGGGSYNEQFF
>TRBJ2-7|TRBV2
CASRGTNSRREGKTYEQYF
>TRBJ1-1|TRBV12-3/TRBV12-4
CASRDLTGGALRTEAFF
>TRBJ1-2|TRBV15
CATSGASHGDGYTF
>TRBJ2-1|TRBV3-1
CASSQEGLSLAYNEQFF
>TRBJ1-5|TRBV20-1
CSARDLRYDQPQHF
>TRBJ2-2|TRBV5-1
CASSLAGTFRGIGELFF
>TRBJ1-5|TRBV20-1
CSARDAGLASNQPQHF
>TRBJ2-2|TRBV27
CASSFEAGTSSPGELFF
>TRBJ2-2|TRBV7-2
CASSLEGLRTGELFF
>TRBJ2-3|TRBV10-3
CAISEGTGKSADTQYF
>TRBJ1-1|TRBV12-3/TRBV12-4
CASSNPGITEAFF
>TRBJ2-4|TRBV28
CASSSQAGNIQYF
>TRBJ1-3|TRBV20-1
CSASLTTGLGNTIYF
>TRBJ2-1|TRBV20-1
CSAAGGGPNEQFF
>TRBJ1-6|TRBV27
CASSLRSYNSPLHF
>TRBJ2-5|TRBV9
CTSSVGGEGMGTQYF
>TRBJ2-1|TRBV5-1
CASSFKSGSDEQFF
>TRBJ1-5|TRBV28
CASSLPFGGGNQPQHF
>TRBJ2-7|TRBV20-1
CSADPGTGPSETTPYEQYF
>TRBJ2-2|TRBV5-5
CASSRGVGSGELFF
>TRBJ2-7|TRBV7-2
CASSLDRLPYEQYF
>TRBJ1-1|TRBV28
CASSLSNRENTEAFF
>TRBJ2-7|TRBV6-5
CASSLLVGGGYEQYF
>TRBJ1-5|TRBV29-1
CSVGTGGVQPQHF
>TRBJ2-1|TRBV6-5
CASSYRTSGRLSYNEQFF
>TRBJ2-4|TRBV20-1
CSARDRLASRNIQYF
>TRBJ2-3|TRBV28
CASSDTDTQYF
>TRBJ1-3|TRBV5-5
CASSFGHNSGNTIYF